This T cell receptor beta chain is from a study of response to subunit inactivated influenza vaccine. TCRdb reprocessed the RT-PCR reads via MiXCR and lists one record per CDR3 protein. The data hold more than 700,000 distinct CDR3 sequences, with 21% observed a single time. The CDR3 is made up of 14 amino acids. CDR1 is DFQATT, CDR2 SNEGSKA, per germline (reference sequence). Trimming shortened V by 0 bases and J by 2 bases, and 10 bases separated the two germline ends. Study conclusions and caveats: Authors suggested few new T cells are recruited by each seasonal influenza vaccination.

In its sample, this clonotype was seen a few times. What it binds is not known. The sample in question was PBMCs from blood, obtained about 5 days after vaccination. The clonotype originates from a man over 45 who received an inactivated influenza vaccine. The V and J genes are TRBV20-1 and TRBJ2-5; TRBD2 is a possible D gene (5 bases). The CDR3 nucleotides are TGCAGTGCTAGAGATGGTACTAGACAAGAGACCCAGTACTTC. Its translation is CSARDGTRQETQYF.